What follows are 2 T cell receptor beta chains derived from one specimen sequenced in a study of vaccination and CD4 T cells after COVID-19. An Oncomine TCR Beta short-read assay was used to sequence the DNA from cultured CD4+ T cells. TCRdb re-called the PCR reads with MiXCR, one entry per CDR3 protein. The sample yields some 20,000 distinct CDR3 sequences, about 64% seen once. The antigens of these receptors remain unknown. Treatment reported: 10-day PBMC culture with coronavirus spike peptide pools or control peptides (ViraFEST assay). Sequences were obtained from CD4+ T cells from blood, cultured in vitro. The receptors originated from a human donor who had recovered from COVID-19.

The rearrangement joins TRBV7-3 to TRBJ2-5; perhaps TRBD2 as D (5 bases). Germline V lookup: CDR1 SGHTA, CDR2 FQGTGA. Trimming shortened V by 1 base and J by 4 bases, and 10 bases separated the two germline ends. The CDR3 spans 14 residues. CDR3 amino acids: CASSLNGEGETQYF. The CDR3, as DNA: TGTGCCAGCAGCTTAAACGGCGAGGGAGAGACCCAGTACTTC.

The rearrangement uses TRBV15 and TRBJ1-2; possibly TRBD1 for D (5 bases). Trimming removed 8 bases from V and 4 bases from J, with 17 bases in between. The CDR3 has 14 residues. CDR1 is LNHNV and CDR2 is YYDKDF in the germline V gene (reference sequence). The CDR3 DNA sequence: TGTGCCACCCATGGGGCGACCACCTCCTATGGCTACACCTTC. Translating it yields CATHGATTSYGYTF.